Sequencing of this T cell receptor beta chain was carried out in a study of beta chain features in type 1 diabetes. The CDR3 contains 15 residues. Germline CDR1 SGHVS, CDR2 FQNEAQ. The ends were cut back, 1 base at V and 3 bases at J, with 10 bases in the middle. The investigators reverse transcribed all of the isolated RNA, so they sequenced expressed TCRB transcripts. Libraries were prepared by immunoSEQ multiplex PCR; TCRdb keeps only in-frame clonotypes and omits some of them. The sample holds some 270,000 clones; roughly 14% are singletons and the top ten take approximately 0.024%. As to this clone: What it recognizes is unknown.

Broader study findings: An over-representation of cells with high TCR expression could result from cDNA sequencing.

This clonotype originated in a woman aged 40 to 50 in good health. Sequencing was done on a sample of naive CD4+ T cells from blood. The chain employs TRBV7-8 and TRBJ1-3; D call uncertain. The CDR3 is CASSLVASNGNTIYF. CDR3 DNA sequence: TGTGCCAGCAGCTTAGTGGCCTCCAATGGAAACACCATATATTTT.